This T cell receptor (beta chain) was obtained from a study of cytomegalovirus exposure and HLA in healthy donors (dated by TCRdb to the late 2010s). Regarding the complete study: According to an earlier analysis of a few hundred of the donors, some 170 million T cells yielded roughly 110 million unique TCR beta sequences and approximately 300 Gb of sequence data. An early release covering over 500 HLA-typed donors comprised 300 to 350 gigabases of sequencing data and tens of millions of unique TCR sequences. In the later analysis, no new phenotypic data were used to find candidate immune exposures; instead, reliance was placed on TCR beta sequences and their occurrence across donors. The aim of the study was to test whether cataloging public T cell receptors could identify signatures of past pathogen exposure. The study used immunosequencing to profile the T cell repertoires of 670 or so subjects and linked those repertoires to cytomegalovirus serostatus. Genome-wide SNP genotypes for about 55% of the roughly 670 donors were used in a later genetic analysis, which treated that subset as a discovery cohort. All discovery cohort repertoires had been generated using a single sequencing platform. The genetic ancestry cluster associated with self-reported Caucasian donors included roughly 84% of the 398 genotyped donors. The study combined high-throughput TCR immunosequencing, statistical association of individual TCRs with disease status, and machine learning to predict cytomegalovirus infection status. An earlier analysis of approximately 580 of the donors used high-throughput TCR beta sequencing to judge whether each TCR beta V gene segment behaved as functional or pseudogenic. A separate validation cohort of 100 to 150 different subjects was used in addition to the 666-subject first cohort. HLA typing covered class I and class II loci at four-digit resolution. Typing coverage varied by locus: about 620-640 donors for A, B, C, DRB1 and DQB1; approximately 500 for DQA1; about 600 for DPA1; 450 to 480 for DPB1. In a later analysis, previously published TCR beta repertoires from 500 to 750 donors were re-analyzed and high-resolution HLA genotyping was added so that TCR occurrence patterns could be studied. Donor age, sex, ethnicity and CMV serostatus were collected together with the repertoire data. On average, roughly 200,000 unique TCR beta nucleotide sequences were sequenced per donor among several hundred genotyped donors of the cohort, with around 19% of those sequences being non-productive. Roughly five DR-DQ haplotypes were handled as single units for association and clustering because linkage in the cohort was strong.

Study-wide findings and limitations: Only TCR beta chains were sequenced in this cohort, and the absence of alpha or paired-chain data limited detectable features. A cluster of highly shared sequence variants was judged likely to represent a technical artifact of the sequencing pipeline. For the cohort, immune exposure information was limited to CMV serostatus. In vitro tests confirmed that a few of the cytomegalovirus-associated TCR beta chains recognize cytomegalovirus antigens. Some IMGT-functional V segments, including TRBV6-2 and TRBV6-3, could not be distinguished by the 87-base-pair reads and were therefore excluded. When HLA alleles, especially DR and DQ, strongly co-occurred, attributing TCR associations to individual alleles was difficult. The study listed 164 TCR beta chains as associated with cytomegalovirus. The authors suggested that the approach could potentially be extended to other disease states and immunological phenotypes. According to a later analysis, most CMV-associated TCR beta chains appeared to be HLA-restricted, and the HLA associations seemed to be driven largely by CMV exposure. In a later analysis, TCR association rates were found to vary across HLA loci, with the most associated TCRs seen for DRB1 alleles and the fewest for HLA-C alleles. Linkage disequilibrium might explain the correlated functional status among segregating V segments, but an unknown experimental factor could not be excluded. A further reported finding was that TCR beta sequences accurately predicted the HLA-A and HLA-B alleles for most subjects in the first cohort. While some public TCRs were present in many individuals, most TCR sequences turned up only very rarely across donors. In a later analysis, some 18,000 TCR beta sequences were associated with specific HLA alleles at a false discovery rate of 0.05. HLA typing was unavailable for some donors at each locus, so association tests used only the typed subset. Roughly uniform sequencing depth across donors was assumed in presence/absence analyses, although this assumption may not hold. V-gene and J-gene trimming of TCR beta chains was associated with a missense DCLRE1C variant in a later genetic analysis, and the association was replicated in an independent cohort. In a later genetic analysis, fewer N-insertions in productive TCRs were reported among donors in an Asian-associated ancestry cluster than the roughly 700-donor mean. The classifier was reported to diagnose cytomegalovirus status with high specificity and sensitivity in both the original and validation cohorts. In an earlier analysis of approximately 600 of the donors, most TCR beta V segments were observed in productive rearrangements about 87% or about 30% of the time, broadly matching IMGT annotations. In a later analysis, HLA-associated TCR beta chains were found to be more clonally expanded and to have lower generation probabilities than equally common non-associated chains. A later analysis reported that several top co-occurrence clusters appeared linked to parvovirus B19, influenza, CMV and Epstein-Barr virus. The earlier analysis of 587 of the donors excluded over 15 rarely observed V segments, including chromosome 9 orphons, because counts were too low.

Remarks on this clone: This receptor's antigen is unknown. No much larger clone is present one base from it, and per-base qualities are unavailable.

The germline V gene (reference sequence) provides CDR1 LNHDA and CDR2 SQIVND. Measured from the cysteine to the phenylalanine, the CDR3 is 21 residues long. Of the read, only the CDR3 DNA is kept; its 63 bases are in frame from base 1. V is pruned by 0 bases and J by 6 bases, leaving 20 bases of the junction without a gene match. The cohort consisted of 600 or so healthy bone marrow donors. At the time of sampling, all cohort members were nominally healthy, though unrecorded immune exposures were likely present. The donor tested CMV seronegative and was one of the 352 seronegative cohort members. A peripheral blood sample was collected from each donor, and TCR beta sequencing was performed on peripheral blood mononuclear cells. The Qiagen DNeasy Blood Extraction Kit was used to extract genomic DNA from the blood cell samples. The library was built by means of the immunoSEQ multiplex PCR assay. A mixture of 60 forward primers for TCR Vbeta segments and 13 reverse primers for TCR Jbeta segments was used in the multiplex PCR. The CDR3 region of rearranged TCR beta genes was amplified from genomic DNA with a multiplex PCR assay. The Illumina HiSeq System was used to sequence the amplified TCR beta libraries as 87-base-pair reads. The published analysis was carried out like this. Across the 500 to 750 repertoires, a later analysis counted 75 million to 90 million unique TCR beta chains, some 11 million of which were shared by at least two donors. Raw reads were error-corrected and collapsed into unique sequences with a nearest-neighbor algorithm that merged closely related sequences to remove PCR and sequencing errors. CDR3 sequences were aligned to IMGT reference sequences to assign V, D and J gene segments. For a sequence to be retained, at least a six-nucleotide match to both a V gene segment and a J gene segment was required. Rearrangements were called productive when the CDR3 lacked stop codons and stayed in frame with V and J; all others were non-productive. Following IMGT convention, CDR3 was defined as the stretch from the second conserved V-encoded cysteine to the conserved J-encoded phenylalanine. The earlier analysis of some 540 of the donors excluded any sequence lacking an unambiguous match to a single V gene segment. In an earlier analysis of several hundred of the donors, a V segment was called functional when productive rearrangements were above 56.7%, and segregating when the standard deviation between donors exceeded 5%. To diagnose cytomegalovirus status from the catalog of TCR beta chain sequences, a statistical classification framework was built. V and J gene assignment, in a later analysis, came from comparing TCR nucleotide sequences with IMGT/GENE-DB human TR gene sequences. The TCRdist pipeline was used in a later analysis to assign CDR3 sequences and most-parsimonious VDJ recombination scenarios. A later analysis defined each TCR beta chain by its CDR3 amino acid sequence plus V-gene family, and excluded reads lacking a unique V-gene family. In a later analysis, some 600 highly shared, low-generation-probability nucleotide sequences were removed to address suspected cross-contamination and a sequencing artifact. A later analysis calculated a clonal expansion index for each public chain from normalized within-repertoire ranks of inferred template counts. In a later analysis, generation probabilities were computed with a VDJ recombination model fitted to out-of-frame rearrangements, and the resulting probabilities were checked against IGoR. In a later analysis, hypergeometric tests were used to score TCR-TCR, TCR-HLA and TCR-CMV co-occurrence, with a repertoire-size bias correction applied to TCR pairs. A later analysis estimated false discovery rates by permuting HLA or CMV assignments 20 times. In a later analysis, co-occurring TCRs were grouped using DBSCAN, and TCRdist sequence similarity was added for clustering within HLA-allele-positive subsets. Repertoires with fewer than 30,000 or more than 120,000 public chains, plus five repertoires with anomalous nucleotide sharing, were excluded from co-occurrence clustering. The table comes from immuneACCESS by way of TCRdb, which keeps in-frame sequences with V and J called. Part of the clones is missing from these tables; in studies checked, under half for an unresolved V gene and the rest for unknown reasons. The DNA was the basis for D and trimming; V, J and clone size are from that table. Counted in this sample were roughly 190,000 clones; roughly 90% of them appeared once. The ten largest account for around 0.99% of the sample.

The chain is made from TRBV19 and TRBJ1-5, and 10 junctional nucleotides match TRBD1. The TCR was taken from a boy aged 2-9 years in good health and CMV-seronegative. Material: PBMCs. The CDR3 in this case is CASSIEGSPGRDRGRTQPQHF. The bases are TGTGCCAGTAGTATAGAGGGGAGCCCGGGCCGCGACAGGGGGCGAACTCAGCCCCAGCATTTT.